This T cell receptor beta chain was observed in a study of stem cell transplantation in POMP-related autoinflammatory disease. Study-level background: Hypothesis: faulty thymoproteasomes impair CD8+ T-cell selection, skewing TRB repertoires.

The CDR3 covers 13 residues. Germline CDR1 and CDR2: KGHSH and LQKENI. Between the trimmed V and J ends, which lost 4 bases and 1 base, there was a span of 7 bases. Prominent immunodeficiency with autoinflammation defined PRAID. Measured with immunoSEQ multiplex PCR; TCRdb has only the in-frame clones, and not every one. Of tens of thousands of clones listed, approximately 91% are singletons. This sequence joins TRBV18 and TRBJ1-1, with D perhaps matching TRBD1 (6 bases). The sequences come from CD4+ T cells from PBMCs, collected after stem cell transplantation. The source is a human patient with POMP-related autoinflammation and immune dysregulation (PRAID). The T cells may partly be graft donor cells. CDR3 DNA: TGTGCCAGCTCACGACAGGCGAACACTGAAGCTTTCTTT. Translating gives CASSRQANTEAFF.